Listed below are T cell receptor beta chains from one sample, sequenced in a study of regulatory T cells in long-lasting Graves disease. TCRdb passed the multiplex PCR reads through MiXCR, listing each CDR3 protein once. The sample contains some 560,000 distinct CDR3 sequences, around 16% of which appear only once. Separately, the same data were catalogued under a study of T cells in Graves' hyperthyroidism and ophthalmopathy.

The material sequenced was peripheral blood mononuclear cells (PBMCs), taken at new diagnosis, from a patient treated with antithyroid drugs. Source of these receptors: a woman aged 35-65 years with Graves disease. Each CDR3 is given with its conserved first and last residue. Each record gives: D gene, V gene, J gene, clone size, CDR3 protein, CDR3 DNA. A D gene is named only where the DNA matches it firmly. Some rows have no size entry. The others give once, few or many, or a class for an expanded clone.

>NA|TRBV19|TRBJ1-4|NA
CASQGQGVTNEKLFF
TGTGCCAGTCAAGGGCAGGGAGTCACTAATGAAAAACTGTTTTTT
>NA|TRBV3-1|TRBJ2-3|NA
CASRVTVSADTQYF
TGTGCCAGCAGGGTTACGGTGTCTGCAGATACGCAGTATTTT
>NA|TRBV30|TRBJ1-2|many
CAWYVGGVSYTF
TGTGCCTGGTACGTCGGGGGCGTAAGCTACACCTTC
>NA|TRBV19|TRBJ1-1|few
CASSIRRVNTEAFF
TGTGCCAGTAGTATTAGACGGGTGAACACTGAAGCTTTCTTT
>TRBD2|TRBV6-1|TRBJ2-7|many
CASSEGRLARDEQYF
TGTGCCAGCAGTGAAGGCAGACTAGCGCGGGACGAGCAGTACTTC
>TRBD2|TRBV19|TRBJ2-3|many
CASSISAGGPSDTQYF
TGTGCCAGTAGTATTTCCGCGGGGGGGCCGTCAGATACGCAGTATTTT
>NA|TRBV7-9|TRBJ2-2|NA
CASWDTNTGELFF
TGTGCCAGCTGGGACACAAACACCGGGGAGCTGTTTTTT
>NA|TRBV7-9|TRBJ1-4|few
CASSLMAANEKLFF
TGTGCCAGCAGCTTAATGGCAGCGAATGAAAAACTGTTTTTT
>NA|TRBV19|TRBJ1-1|many
CASSMTVNTEAFF
TGTGCCAGCAGTATGACTGTGAACACTGAAGCTTTCTTT
>NA|TRBV7-2|TRBJ2-3|NA
CASSYPAGHSTDTQYF
TGTGCCAGCAGCTACCCCGCGGGTCATAGCACAGATACGCAGTATTTT
>NA|TRBV20-1|TRBJ2-1|once
CSARDWGAGEQFF
TGCAGTGCTAGAGATTGGGGGGCCGGTGAGCAGTTCTTC
>TRBD2|TRBV6-5|TRBJ2-1|many
CASSYGGRDEQFF
TGTGCCAGCAGTTACGGAGGGAGGGATGAGCAGTTCTTC
>NA|TRBV9|TRBJ2-3|many
CASSVRVDTDTQYF
TGTGCCAGCAGCGTAAGGGTCGACACAGATACGCAGTATTTT